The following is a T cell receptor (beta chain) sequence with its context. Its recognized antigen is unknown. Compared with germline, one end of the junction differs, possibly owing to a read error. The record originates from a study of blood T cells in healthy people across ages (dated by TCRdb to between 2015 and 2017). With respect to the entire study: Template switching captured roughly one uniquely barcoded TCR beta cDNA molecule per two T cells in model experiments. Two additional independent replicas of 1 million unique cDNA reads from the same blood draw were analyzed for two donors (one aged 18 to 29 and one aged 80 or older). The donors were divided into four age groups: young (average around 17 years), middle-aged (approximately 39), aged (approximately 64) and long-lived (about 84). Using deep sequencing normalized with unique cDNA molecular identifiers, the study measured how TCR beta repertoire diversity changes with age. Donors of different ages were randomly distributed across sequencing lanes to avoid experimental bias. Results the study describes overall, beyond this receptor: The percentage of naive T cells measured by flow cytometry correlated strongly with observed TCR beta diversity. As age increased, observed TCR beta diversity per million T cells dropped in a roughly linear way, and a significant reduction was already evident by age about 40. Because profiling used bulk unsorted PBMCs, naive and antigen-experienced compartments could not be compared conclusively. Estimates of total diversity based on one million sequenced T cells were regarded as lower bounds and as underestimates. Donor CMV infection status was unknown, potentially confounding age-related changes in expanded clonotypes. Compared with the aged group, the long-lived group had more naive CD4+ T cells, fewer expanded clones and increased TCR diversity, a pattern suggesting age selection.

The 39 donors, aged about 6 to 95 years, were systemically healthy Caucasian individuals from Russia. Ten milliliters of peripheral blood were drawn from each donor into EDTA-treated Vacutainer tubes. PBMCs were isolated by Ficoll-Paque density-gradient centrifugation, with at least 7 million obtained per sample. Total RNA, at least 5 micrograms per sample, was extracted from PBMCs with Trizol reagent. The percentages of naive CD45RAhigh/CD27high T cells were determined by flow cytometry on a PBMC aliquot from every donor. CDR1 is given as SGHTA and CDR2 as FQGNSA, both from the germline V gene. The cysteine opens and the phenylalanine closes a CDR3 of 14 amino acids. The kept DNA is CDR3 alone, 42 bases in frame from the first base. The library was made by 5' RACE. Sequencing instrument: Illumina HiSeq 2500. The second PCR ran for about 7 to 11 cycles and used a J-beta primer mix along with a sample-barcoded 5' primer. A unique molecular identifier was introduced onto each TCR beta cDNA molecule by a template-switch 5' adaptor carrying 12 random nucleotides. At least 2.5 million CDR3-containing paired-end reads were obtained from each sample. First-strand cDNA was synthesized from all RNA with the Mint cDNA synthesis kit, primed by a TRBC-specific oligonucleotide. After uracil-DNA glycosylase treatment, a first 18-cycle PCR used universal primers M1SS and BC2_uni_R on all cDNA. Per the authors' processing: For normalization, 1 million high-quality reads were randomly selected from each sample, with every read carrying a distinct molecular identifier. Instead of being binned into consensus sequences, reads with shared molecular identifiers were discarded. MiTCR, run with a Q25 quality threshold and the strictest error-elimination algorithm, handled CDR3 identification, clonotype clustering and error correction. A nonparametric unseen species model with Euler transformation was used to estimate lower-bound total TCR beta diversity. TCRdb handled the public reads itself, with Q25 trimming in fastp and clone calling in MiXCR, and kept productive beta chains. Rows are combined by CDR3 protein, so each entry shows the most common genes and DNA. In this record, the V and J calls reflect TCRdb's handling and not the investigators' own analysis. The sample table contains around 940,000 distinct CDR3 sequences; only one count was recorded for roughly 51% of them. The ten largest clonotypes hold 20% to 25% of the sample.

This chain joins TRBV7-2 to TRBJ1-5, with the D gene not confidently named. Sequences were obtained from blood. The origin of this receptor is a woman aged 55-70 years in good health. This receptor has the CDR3 CASSLAAYNQSQHF. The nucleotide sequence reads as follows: TGTGCCAGCAGCTTAGCGGCCTACAATCAGTCCCAGCATTTT.